This TCR beta chain emerged from a study of T cell changes during pregnancy in multiple sclerosis. Germline CDR1 SGHVS, CDR2 FQNEAQ. There are 16 residues in the CDR3. Losses at the gene ends were 5 bases for V and 3 bases for J; bases not matched to a gene: 8. Repertoires were generated with immunoSEQ multiplex PCR, while TCRdb's copy carries only in-frame clones and drops some. Of about 40,000 clones listed, roughly 87% are singletons. This material consisted of CD4+ T cells from peripheral blood mononuclear cells, taken in the first trimester of pregnancy. V is TRBV7-8 and J is TRBJ2-3, with 10 nucleotides matching TRBD2. This TCR was sampled from a female donor with multiple sclerosis, enrolled in a pregnancy study. CDR3 coding DNA: TGTGCCAGCAGCCCAAGCGGGGGGGCCAGTACAGATACGCAGTATTTT. Translating gives CASSPSGGASTDTQYF.